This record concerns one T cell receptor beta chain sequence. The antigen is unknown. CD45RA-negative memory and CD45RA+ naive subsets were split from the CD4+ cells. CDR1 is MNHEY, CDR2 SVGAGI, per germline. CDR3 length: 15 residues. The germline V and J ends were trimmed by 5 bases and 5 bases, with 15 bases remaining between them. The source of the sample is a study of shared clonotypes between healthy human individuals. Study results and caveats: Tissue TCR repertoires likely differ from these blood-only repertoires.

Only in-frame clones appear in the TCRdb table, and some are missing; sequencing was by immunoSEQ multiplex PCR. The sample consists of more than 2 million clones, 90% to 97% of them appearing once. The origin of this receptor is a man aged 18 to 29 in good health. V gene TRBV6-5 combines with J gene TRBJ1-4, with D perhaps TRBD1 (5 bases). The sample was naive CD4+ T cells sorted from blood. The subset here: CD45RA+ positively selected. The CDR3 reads CASSRDPDINEKLFF. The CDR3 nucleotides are TGTGCCAGCAGTCGGGACCCAGATATCAATGAAAAACTGTTTTTT.